Shown below are 22 T cell receptor beta chains from a single sample sequenced in a study of blood T cell repertoires in COVID-19. Method: immunoSEQ multiplex PCR; TCRdb's copy keeps in-frame clones and lacks some. The data contain fewer than 200,000 clones, roughly 87% of them singletons. The specimen was peripheral blood. The receptor source for this set is a woman aged 50 to 65 with acute or convalescent COVID-19.

The genes are TRBV27 and TRBJ1-6; 7 bases fit TRBD1. CDR1 is MNHEY, CDR2 SMNVEV, per germline (reference sequence). This CDR3 is built from 17 residues. The junction had 12 bases not matched to a gene; V was cut back by 2 bases and J by 8 bases. CDR3 DNA sequence: TGTGCCAGCAGTTTACGGGCAGGGGGGTTATCGGATTCACCCCTCCACTTT. Translated, it gives CASSLRAGGLSDSPLHF.

The V gene is TRBV30, the J gene TRBJ1-2; D remains unclear. The CDR3 length is 11 residues. Trimming stripped 8 bases from V and 4 bases from J, with 11 bases between. Germline V lookup: CDR1 GTSNPN, CDR2 SVGIG (reference sequence). CDR3 nucleotide sequence: TGTGCCGCGGCGGAAACCTATGGCTACACCTTC. Translating gives CAAAETYGYTF.

The rearrangement joins TRBV5-5 to TRBJ1-5; D call uncertain. Germline-derived CDR1 and CDR2 are SGHKS and YYEKEE (reference sequence). The V end lost 5 bases, the J end lost 7 bases, and 16 bases lay between the germline ends. CDR3 size: 14 residues. The DNA for the CDR3 is TGTGCCAGCAGTTCGGAAGGAGGGAACCAGCCCCAGCATTTT. It encodes CASSSEGGNQPQHF.

This sequence joins TRBV14 and TRBJ1-1; possible D gene TRBD1, 5 bases. V gave up 0 bases and J gave up 4 bases, with 18 bases separating them. Germline V gene data show CDR1 as SGHDN and CDR2 as FVKESK. The CDR3 length is 17 residues. CDR3 sequence: CASSQEVLSWGGTEAFF. The CDR3 DNA reads as TGTGCCAGCAGCCAAGAGGTGTTGAGTTGGGGGGGCACTGAAGCTTTCTTT.

V is TRBV7-9 and J is TRBJ1-1, with 8 bases fitting TRBD1. The CDR3 sequence is 16 residues long. With 6 bases clipped from V and 0 bases from J, the junction kept 9 bases outside the gene matches. Looked up from germline, CDR1 is SEHNR and CDR2 is FQNEAQ (reference sequence). CDR3 sequence (DNA): TGTGCCAGCAGGCCCGATACAGGGGGAGTGAACACTGAAGCTTTCTTT. Translation: CASRPDTGGVNTEAFF.

The V gene is TRBV12-3 or TRBV12-4, the J gene TRBJ2-7, with a weak D call TRBD1 (5 bases). This CDR3 has 13 residues. V lost 1 base, J lost 4 bases, and 8 bases lay in between. The CDR3 DNA follows: TGTGCCAGCAGTTTAGGTTCAGGGTACGAGCAGTACTTC. Protein product: CASSLGSGYEQYF.

The genes are TRBV27 and TRBJ1-2, with D possibly being TRBD1 (6 bases). The germline V and J ends were trimmed by 3 bases and 4 bases, with 12 bases remaining between them. Germline V gene sequence: CDR1 MNHEY, CDR2 SMNVEV (reference sequence). The CDR3 sequence is 14 residues long. CDR3 loop: CASSFQGLGYGYTF. As DNA, the CDR3 is TGTGCCAGCAGTTTCCAGGGGCTCGGCTATGGCTACACCTTC.

The genes are TRBV29-1 and TRBJ1-2, with TRBD1 matching 7 bases. Trimming removed 4 bases from V and 4 bases from J; junction bases left unmatched: 3. The CDR3 has 12 residues. The germline gives CDR1 SQVTM, CDR2 ANQGSEA. The CDR3 DNA sequence: TGCAGCGTTGTGACAGGGATCTATGGCTACACCTTC. It yields the protein CSVVTGIYGYTF.

V and J are TRBV19 and TRBJ2-1; D is possibly TRBD2 (6 bases). The germline gives CDR1 LNHDA, CDR2 SQIVND (reference sequence). There are 15 residues in the CDR3. V lost 3 bases to trimming and J lost 10 bases, with 19 bases between them. CDR3 in DNA: TGTGCCAGTAGTATTGTGAATAGCGGAGGAGCCGAGCAGTTCTTC. Its protein product is CASSIVNSGGAEQFF.

This clone is a singleton in its sample. V is TRBV30 and J is TRBJ2-6, with 10 bases that match TRBD1. CDR1 is GTSNPN and CDR2 is SVGIG in the germline V gene (reference sequence). With 2 bases clipped from V and 0 bases from J, the junction kept 7 bases outside the gene matches. This CDR3 is built from 18 residues. The chain's CDR3 is CAWSKGQGRNSGANVLTF. In DNA, the CDR3 is TGTGCCTGGAGTAAGGGACAGGGGAGAAACTCTGGGGCCAACGTCCTGACTTTC.

The rearrangement joins TRBV12-1 to TRBJ1-1; the listed D gene, TRBD1, was not tested against the DNA. TRBV12-1 is listed as a pseudogene. The CDR3 consists of 14 residues. CDR3 in DNA: TGTGCCAGCAGCGGGGGCCAGATCAACACTGAAGCTTTCTTT. Protein sequence: CASSGGQINTEAFF.

The gene calls are TRBV27 and TRBJ1-5; 7 nucleotides match TRBD1. The germline V gene encodes CDR1 MNHEY and CDR2 SMNVEV (reference sequence). The CDR3 extends over 15 amino acids. V trimming: 3 bases; J trimming: 3 bases; junction bases outside the gene matches: 5. This chain's CDR3 is CASSLAGGFNQPQHF. As DNA, the CDR3 is TGTGCCAGCAGTTTGGCAGGGGGGTTCAATCAGCCCCAGCATTTT.

The gene calls are TRBV28 and TRBJ1-4, with D hard to call. The germline V gene has CDR1 MDHEN and CDR2 SYDVKM. Trimming stripped 6 bases from V and 8 bases from J, with 7 bases between. The CDR3 covers 11 residues. DNA of the CDR3: TGTGCCAGCAGCTTTATCGAAAAACTGTTTTTT. Residues: CASSFIEKLFF.

The chain uses TRBV30 and TRBJ1-6, with TRBD1 matching over 8 bases. The V gene end was trimmed by 0 bases and the J gene end by 8 bases; junction bases not matched to a gene: 6. CDR1 is GTSNPN, CDR2 SVGIG, per germline (reference sequence). The CDR3 runs to 15 residues. The CDR3 coding sequence is TGTGCCTGGAGTGTACCGGACAGGGAGTATTCACCCCTCCACTTT. Translated: CAWSVPDREYSPLHF. Together with reference TRBV30 and TRBJ1-6, the CDR3 gives the full variable domain: SQTIHQWPATLVQPVGSPLSLECTVEGTSNPNLYWYRQAAGRGLQLLFYSVGIGQISSEVPQNLSASRPQDRQFILSSKKLLLSDSGFYLCAWSVPDREYSPLHFGNGTRLTVT.

V gene TRBV7-3 combines with J gene TRBJ2-5, with 7 bases aligning to TRBD1. Unmatched junction bases numbered 18, after V lost 6 bases and J lost 5 bases. CDR1 and CDR2 (germline): SGHTA, FQGTGA. The CDR3 covers 17 residues. As DNA, the CDR3 is TGTGCCAGCAGTGTAGGGCTCCATACAGGGGCTGGGGAGACCCAGTACTTC. Translated, it gives CASSVGLHTGAGETQYF.

The J gene is TRBJ1-6, the V gene TRBV6-2 or TRBV6-3; D remains ambiguous. Germline assignment: CDR1 MNHEY and CDR2 SVGEGT. The CDR3 contains 13 residues. V was shortened by 5 bases and J by 8 bases, with 10 bases between the two germline ends. The DNA of the CDR3 is TGTGCCAGCAGTCAACGATCGGATTCACCCCTCCACTTT. Encoded protein: CASSQRSDSPLHF.

V usage is TRBV18 and J usage is TRBJ1-1; D unresolved. There are 13 residues in the CDR3. The germline CDR1 and CDR2 sequences are KGHSH and LQKENI. Trimming took off 3 bases at V and 2 bases at J, with 7 bases between the two ends. The DNA for the CDR3 is TGTGCCAGCTCACCGGGCGTTAACACTGAAGCTTTCTTT. Amino acids: CASSPGVNTEAFF.

This clone was observed once. One junction end disagrees with the germline gene, perhaps due to a read error. CDR3 DNA sequence: TGTGCCTGGAGGGATGGACTAGCCCTACTTATACTCTTC. It yields the protein CAWRDGLALLILF. This chain links TRBV30 with TRBJ2-1; 8 bases are shared with TRBD2. This CDR3 has 13 residues. Germline V gives CDR1 GTSNPN, CDR2 SVGIG (reference sequence).

This sequence joins TRBV4-3 and TRBJ1-2; TRBD1 matches 9 bases. The germline CDR1 and CDR2 sequences are LGHNA and YSLEER. The CDR3 is 17 residues long. Unmatched junction bases numbered 14, after V lost 4 bases and J lost 5 bases. The CDR3 spells CASSLDSGTGSWYGYTF. The DNA of the CDR3 is TGCGCCAGCAGCCTAGATTCGGGGACAGGGTCTTGGTATGGCTACACCTTC.

This rearrangement joins TRBV4-1 to TRBJ2-5, with 9 bases that match TRBD2. The CDR3 runs 14 residues. The V gene's germline CDR1 is MGHRA and CDR2 YSYEKL. Losses at the gene ends were 8 bases for V and 2 bases for J; bases not matched to a gene: 6. CDR3 bases: TGCGCCAGCCGGGAGACTAGCGGACAAGAGACCCAGTACTTC. It yields the protein CASRETSGQETQYF.

The rearrangement uses TRBV6-5 and TRBJ1-2, with no clear D. V dropped 6 bases and J dropped 2 bases, with 4 bases sitting between them. Looked up from germline, CDR1 is MNHEY and CDR2 is SVGAGI. The CDR3 is 11 amino acids. In DNA, the CDR3 is TGTGCCAGCAGACAGAACTATGGCTACACCTTC. Translation gives CASRQNYGYTF.

J is TRBJ1-2 and V is TRBV4-3, with D unclear. The CDR3 totals 15 residues. Germline V gene lookup returns CDR1 LGHNA and CDR2 YSLEER. V shed 0 bases and J shed 2 bases, with 10 bases lying between them. The CDR3 loop is CASSQDSGSNYGYTF. The DNA of the CDR3 is TGCGCCAGCAGCCAAGACTCCGGGTCCAACTATGGCTACACCTTC.